These T cell receptor beta chains were read from a single sample in a study of T cell responses to AZD1222 COVID-19 vaccine. Method: immunoSEQ multiplex PCR; TCRdb's copy keeps in-frame clones and lacks some. The sample carries 100,000 to 150,000 clones, around 90% recorded once. This specimen was peripheral blood, taken on day 0 of AZD1222 vaccination. These receptors all stem from an adult in good health. The CDR3 runs from the conserved cysteine through the conserved F or W. Each record gives: CDR3 protein, CDR3 DNA, clone size, D gene, J gene, V gene. The D gene is left open where the match is weak. Clone size is shown for a subset of rows, as once, few, many or a class of expanded clone.

CDR3aa: CASSLAHRGQSNEKLFF
CDR3nt: TGCGCCAGCAGCTTGGCCCACAGGGGGCAGAGTAATGAAAAACTGTTTTTT
abundance: -
d_gene: TRBD1
j_gene: TRBJ1-4
v_gene: TRBV5-1

CDR3aa: CASRPVGDRNGYTF
CDR3nt: TGTGCCAGTAGGCCCGTCGGTGATCGGAATGGCTACACCTTC
abundance: -
d_gene: -
j_gene: TRBJ1-2
v_gene: TRBV19

CDR3aa: CASSYDGGGVDTQYF
CDR3nt: TGTGCCAGCAGTTACGACGGGGGAGGGGTGGATACGCAGTATTTT
abundance: -
d_gene: TRBD2
j_gene: TRBJ2-3
v_gene: TRBV6-5

CDR3aa: CSVEERYNEQFF
CDR3nt: TGCAGCGTTGAAGAACGGTACAATGAGCAGTTCTTC
abundance: -
d_gene: -
j_gene: TRBJ2-1
v_gene: TRBV29-1

CDR3aa: CASSLARDSLYGYTF
CDR3nt: TGCGCCAGCAGCTTGGCGCGGGACAGCCTCTATGGCTACACCTTC
abundance: -
d_gene: TRBD1
j_gene: TRBJ1-2
v_gene: TRBV5-1

CDR3aa: CASSRLAAKYEQYF
CDR3nt: TGTGCCAGCAGCCGACTAGCCGCAAAATACGAGCAGTACTTC
abundance: -
d_gene: TRBD2
j_gene: TRBJ2-7
v_gene: TRBV5-8

CDR3aa: CASGLVWSGKTGGDYGYTF
CDR3nt: TGTGCTAGTGGTTTGGTATGGTCCGGAAAGACAGGGGGCGACTATGGCTACACCTTC
abundance: -
d_gene: TRBD1
j_gene: TRBJ1-2
v_gene: TRBV12-5

CDR3aa: CASSGRWDRGGSPLHF
CDR3nt: TGTGCCAGCAGCGGAAGGTGGGACAGGGGTGGTTCACCCCTCCACTTT
abundance: -
d_gene: TRBD1
j_gene: TRBJ1-6
v_gene: TRBV25-1

CDR3aa: CASSRRRGEKLFF
CDR3nt: TGTGCCAGTAGCCGCCGGAGAGGGGAAAAACTGTTTTTT
abundance: -
d_gene: -
j_gene: TRBJ1-4
v_gene: TRBV19

CDR3aa: CASSPVKGYEQYF
CDR3nt: TGTGCCAGCTCACCGGTCAAAGGCTACGAGCAGTACTTC
abundance: -
d_gene: -
j_gene: TRBJ2-7
v_gene: TRBV18

CDR3aa: CAISEFQLEGELFF
CDR3nt: TGTGCCATCAGTGAGTTCCAACTGGAAGGGGAGCTGTTTTTT
abundance: -
d_gene: -
j_gene: TRBJ2-2
v_gene: TRBV10-3

CDR3aa: CASSIGGSAEAFF
CDR3nt: TGCGCCAGCAGCATAGGGGGCAGCGCTGAAGCTTTCTTT
abundance: -
d_gene: TRBD1
j_gene: TRBJ1-1
v_gene: TRBV5-1

CDR3aa: CASSRKKTGIFEKLFF
CDR3nt: TGTGCCAGTAGTCGGAAGAAAACGGGGATATTTGAAAAACTGTTTTTT
abundance: -
d_gene: -
j_gene: TRBJ1-4
v_gene: TRBV19

CDR3aa: CASSLGVGGLTGELFF
CDR3nt: TGTGCCAGCAGCTTAGGAGTGGGAGGGTTGACCGGGGAGCTGTTTTTT
abundance: -
d_gene: TRBD2
j_gene: TRBJ2-2
v_gene: TRBV7-8

CDR3aa: CASSGLGAGGNTIYF
CDR3nt: TGTGCCAGTAGTGGTCTAGGGGCAGGAGGAAACACCATATATTTT
abundance: -
d_gene: -
j_gene: TRBJ1-3
v_gene: TRBV19

CDR3aa: CASSLKSIQETQYF
CDR3nt: TGTGCCAGCAGCTTGAAAAGCATCCAAGAGACCCAGTACTTC
abundance: -
d_gene: -
j_gene: TRBJ2-5
v_gene: TRBV5-6

CDR3aa: CASRAGPLSYTF
CDR3nt: TGTGCCAGCAGGGCCGGGCCTCTGAGCTACACCTTC
abundance: -
d_gene: -
j_gene: TRBJ1-2
v_gene: TRBV12-3/TRBV12-4

CDR3aa: CASSVDEGTDTQYF
CDR3nt: TGTGCCAGCAGCGTAGATGAGGGGACAGATACGCAGTATTTT
abundance: -
d_gene: -
j_gene: TRBJ2-3
v_gene: TRBV6-2/TRBV6-3

CDR3aa: CASSWGDLVGFF
CDR3nt: TGTGCCAGCAGCTGGGGGGATCTGGTAGGTTTCTTC
abundance: -
d_gene: -
j_gene: TRBJ2-1
v_gene: TRBV5-6

CDR3aa: CASTDRNYGYTF
CDR3nt: TGTGCCAGCACCGACCGAAACTATGGCTACACCTTC
abundance: -
d_gene: -
j_gene: TRBJ1-2
v_gene: TRBV6-1

CDR3aa: CASSGQDGSPLHF
CDR3nt: TGTGCCAGCAGCGGGCAGGACGGTTCACCCCTCCACTTT
abundance: -
d_gene: -
j_gene: TRBJ1-6
v_gene: TRBV5-5

CDR3aa: CASSSTPDYSNQPQHF
CDR3nt: TGTGCCAGCAGCTCGACCCCTGATTATAGCAATCAGCCCCAGCATTTT
abundance: -
d_gene: -
j_gene: TRBJ1-5
v_gene: TRBV7-8

CDR3aa: CASSAAPGRVYF
CDR3nt: TGTGCCAGCAGCGCGGCACCGGGACGGGTGTACTTC
abundance: -
d_gene: -
j_gene: TRBJ2-7
v_gene: TRBV7-9

CDR3aa: CATSGPGRHEQFF
CDR3nt: TGTGCCACCAGTGGCCCCGGAAGGCATGAGCAGTTCTTC
abundance: -
d_gene: -
j_gene: TRBJ2-1
v_gene: TRBV24-1

CDR3aa: CASSQGQSEKLFF
CDR3nt: TGTGCCAGCAGCCAGGGACAGTCTGAAAAACTGTTTTTT
abundance: -
d_gene: TRBD1
j_gene: TRBJ1-4
v_gene: TRBV11-2

CDR3aa: CASSQASLGEKLFF
CDR3nt: TGTGCCAGCAGCCAAGCGAGTTTGGGGGAAAAACTGTTTTTT
abundance: once
d_gene: -
j_gene: TRBJ1-4
v_gene: TRBV3-1/TRBV3-2

CDR3aa: CASSQPRGRTGELFF
CDR3nt: TGTGCCAGCAGCCAACCCAGGGGGCGTACCGGGGAGCTGTTTTTT
abundance: -
d_gene: TRBD1
j_gene: TRBJ2-2
v_gene: TRBV3-1/TRBV3-2

CDR3aa: CASSLEGSNIQYF
CDR3nt: TGTGCCAGCAGCTTAGAGGGATCCAACATTCAGTACTTC
abundance: -
d_gene: -
j_gene: TRBJ2-4
v_gene: TRBV13

CDR3aa: CASSFSDRAPLHF
CDR3nt: TGTGCCAGCAGCTTCAGCGACAGGGCACCCCTCCACTTT
abundance: -
d_gene: TRBD1
j_gene: TRBJ1-6
v_gene: TRBV7-2

CDR3aa: CASSLVGQVINYGYTF
CDR3nt: TGTGCCAGCAGCTTAGTTGGACAGGTGATTAACTATGGCTACACCTTC
abundance: -
d_gene: TRBD1
j_gene: TRBJ1-2
v_gene: TRBV7-2

CDR3aa: CASSPTLSGNTIYF
CDR3nt: TGTGCCAGCAGCCCTACCCTCTCTGGAAACACCATATATTTT
abundance: -
d_gene: -
j_gene: TRBJ1-3
v_gene: TRBV7-9

CDR3aa: CASSYLAGRSYEQYF
CDR3nt: TGTGCCAGCAGTTACTTGGCAGGGAGGTCCTACGAGCAGTACTTC
abundance: -
d_gene: -
j_gene: TRBJ2-7
v_gene: TRBV6-2/TRBV6-3

CDR3aa: CAISGGDLTGELFF
CDR3nt: TGTGCCATCAGTGGGGGGGATCTTACCGGGGAGCTGTTTTTT
abundance: once
d_gene: -
j_gene: TRBJ2-2
v_gene: TRBV10-3

CDR3aa: CASSSGTATEAFF
CDR3nt: TGTGCCAGCAGCTCCGGGACAGCCACTGAAGCTTTCTTT
abundance: -
d_gene: TRBD1
j_gene: TRBJ1-1
v_gene: TRBV7-2

CDR3aa: CASSPGGAENEKLFF
CDR3nt: TGTGCCAGCAGCCCAGGGGGGGCGGAGAATGAAAAACTGTTTTTT
abundance: -
d_gene: TRBD1
j_gene: TRBJ1-4
v_gene: TRBV7-9

CDR3aa: CASSLNGDRVEKLFF
CDR3nt: TGCGCCAGCAGCTTGAATGGGGACAGGGTCGAAAAACTGTTTTTT
abundance: -
d_gene: TRBD1
j_gene: TRBJ1-4
v_gene: TRBV5-1

CDR3aa: CSVTLGGNYGYTF
CDR3nt: TGCAGCGTCACCTTGGGGGGGAACTATGGCTACACCTTC
abundance: -
d_gene: -
j_gene: TRBJ1-2
v_gene: TRBV29-1

CDR3aa: CASSFTPVGSYNEQFF
CDR3nt: TGCGCCAGCAGCTTCACACCGGTAGGGTCCTACAATGAGCAGTTCTTC
abundance: -
d_gene: -
j_gene: TRBJ2-1
v_gene: TRBV5-1

CDR3aa: CASSVGTSPTGELFF
CDR3nt: TGTGCCAGCAGCGTAGGGACTTCCCCCACCGGGGAGCTGTTTTTT
abundance: few
d_gene: -
j_gene: TRBJ2-2
v_gene: TRBV9

CDR3aa: CASGARINQPQHF
CDR3nt: TGTGCTAGTGGTGCGAGAATCAATCAGCCCCAGCATTTT
abundance: -
d_gene: -
j_gene: TRBJ1-5
v_gene: TRBV12-5

CDR3aa: CASSWEDGKTQYF
CDR3nt: TGTGCCAGCAGTTGGGAAGACGGGAAGACCCAGTACTTC
abundance: -
d_gene: -
j_gene: TRBJ2-5
v_gene: TRBV6-2/TRBV6-3

CDR3aa: CASSLVGQGSSGYTF
CDR3nt: TGTGCCAGCAGTTTGGTGGGACAGGGAAGTAGTGGCTACACCTTC
abundance: -
d_gene: TRBD1
j_gene: TRBJ1-2
v_gene: TRBV27

CDR3aa: CAGMGDRVYGYTF
CDR3nt: TGTGCCGGGATGGGGGACAGGGTCTATGGCTACACCTTC
abundance: once
d_gene: TRBD1
j_gene: TRBJ1-2
v_gene: TRBV30

CDR3aa: CASSQQTTRDEQFF
CDR3nt: TGTGCCAGCAGCCAGCAGACTACACGGGATGAGCAGTTCTTC
abundance: -
d_gene: -
j_gene: TRBJ2-1
v_gene: TRBV5-8

CDR3aa: CASRRDSLFRGRATGELFF
CDR3nt: TGTGCCAGCAGGCGGGACAGCCTTTTTCGCGGGAGGGCCACCGGGGAGCTGTTTTTT
abundance: -
d_gene: TRBD2
j_gene: TRBJ2-2
v_gene: TRBV27

CDR3aa: CASSQGLRSPLHF
CDR3nt: TGTGCCAGCAGCCAAGGACTTCGGTCACCCCTCCACTTT
abundance: -
d_gene: -
j_gene: TRBJ1-6
v_gene: TRBV3-1/TRBV3-2

CDR3aa: CAWSVSRVEQYF
CDR3nt: TGTGCCTGGAGTGTATCTCGCGTCGAGCAGTACTTC
abundance: -
d_gene: -
j_gene: TRBJ2-7
v_gene: TRBV30

CDR3aa: CASSYTQGARGYGYTF
CDR3nt: TGTGCCAGCAGTTACACGCAGGGGGCGCGAGGCTATGGCTACACCTTC
abundance: -
d_gene: TRBD1
j_gene: TRBJ1-2
v_gene: TRBV6-5

CDR3aa: CASSATKGDNEKLFF
CDR3nt: TGTGCCAGCAGCGCTACCAAGGGGGATAATGAAAAACTGTTTTTT
abundance: -
d_gene: -
j_gene: TRBJ1-4
v_gene: TRBV2

CDR3aa: CASSQSRYRETDTQYF
CDR3nt: TGTGCCAGCAGCCAATCCAGGTACAGGGAAACAGATACGCAGTATTTT
abundance: few
d_gene: -
j_gene: TRBJ2-3
v_gene: TRBV5-4